These 25 T cell receptor beta chains originate from one sample sequenced in a study of T cell responses to AZD1222 COVID-19 vaccine. Profiled with immunoSEQ multiplex PCR; TCRdb holds only in-frame clones, not every one. The sample records more than 95,000 clones, nearly 95% being singletons. The sample was peripheral blood, taken on day 0 of AZD1222 vaccination. Source of these receptors: an adult in good health.

This clone was seen a single time. V and J are TRBV27 and TRBJ2-7; tentative D call: TRBD2 (6 bases). CDR1 is MNHEY and CDR2 is SMNVEV in the germline V gene (reference sequence). This CDR3 spans 14 amino acids. Trimming left V 5 bases short and J 2 bases short, with 13 bases between. The CDR3 region has the DNA TGTGCCAGCAGTCCGCTGACTAGTCCCTACGAGCAGTACTTC. Translating gives CASSPLTSPYEQYF.

This chain joins TRBV11-2 and TRBJ1-2; 9 nucleotides line up with TRBD1. J gave up 2 bases and V 6 bases, and 10 bases lay outside the gene matches. The germline V gene encodes CDR1 SGHAT and CDR2 FQNNGV. There are 16 residues in the CDR3. The CDR3: CASSFSQGAINYGYTF. Here the CDR3 DNA reads TGTGCCAGCAGTTTTTCACAGGGGGCCATAAACTATGGCTACACCTTC.

V usage is TRBV28 and J usage is TRBJ1-2, with D uncertain. The CDR3 sequence is 11 residues long. Trimming left V 10 bases short and J 6 bases short, with 12 bases between. CDR1 and CDR2 from the germline V gene are MDHEN and SYDVKM. In nucleotides, the CDR3 is TGTGCCACCATTTCGGTTGATGGCTACACCTTC. This sequence encodes CATISVDGYTF.

V gene TRBV6-6 combines with J gene TRBJ2-2; the D gene is possibly TRBD2 (6 bases). V lost 3 bases, J lost 6 bases, and 11 bases lay in between. Germline assignment: CDR1 MNHNY and CDR2 SVGAGI (reference sequence). This CDR3 region has 14 residues. CDR3 sequence reads: CASSYLAGSGELFF. CDR3 bases: TGTGCCAGCAGTTATCTCGCGGGGTCCGGGGAGCTGTTTTTT.

The rearrangement uses TRBV10-2 and TRBJ2-5; 11 bases are shared with TRBD2. The CDR3 sequence is 16 residues long. V dropped 3 bases and J dropped 5; count of bases not matched to a gene: 8. Germline V gene data show CDR1 as WSHSY and CDR2 as SAAADI. This CDR3 is CASSEIAGGSGETQYF. The CDR3 DNA reads TGCGCCAGCAGTGAAATAGCGGGAGGGTCGGGGGAGACCCAGTACTTC.

In this sample, this clone turned up a few times. The chain combines TRBV19 with TRBJ2-3; D is ambiguous. This CDR3 region has 15 residues. CDR1 is LNHDA and CDR2 is SQIVND in the germline V gene (reference sequence). Trimming removed 5 bases at V and 2 bases at J, with 14 bases between. CDR3 sequence: CASSVSRELTDTQYF. In nucleotides, the CDR3 is TGTGCCAGTAGTGTATCCAGAGAACTCACAGATACGCAGTATTTT. The variable domain in full, completed from reference TRBV19 and TRBJ2-3, reads DGGITQSPKYLFRKEGQNVTLSCEQNLNHDAMYWYRQDPGQGLRLIYYSQIVNDFQKGDIAEGYSVSREKKESFPLTVTSAQKNPTAFYLCASSVSRELTDTQYFGPGTRLTVL.

The chain couples TRBV7-2 to TRBJ2-7; 12 positions match TRBD1. There are 17 residues in the CDR3. V lost 5 bases to trimming and J lost 3 bases; unmatched junction nucleotides: 11. From germline, CDR1 is SGHTA and CDR2 FQGNSA. This chain's CDR3 is CASSQGQGAPSLYEQYF. The CDR3 DNA reads TGTGCCAGCAGCCAGGGACAGGGGGCCCCCAGCCTCTACGAGCAGTACTTC.

This rearrangement joins TRBV11-3 to TRBJ1-2; no definite D call. CDR3 length equals 14 residues. CDR1 and CDR2 from the germline V gene are SGHNT and YENEEA. With 3 bases removed from V and 4 bases from J, the gap between germline ends came to 12 bases. This CDR3 is CASSLGTTSYGYTF. CDR3 coding DNA: TGTGCCAGCAGCTTGGGCACGACAAGCTATGGCTACACCTTC.

The chain carries TRBV3-1 (or the pseudogene TRBV3-2) and TRBJ1-6; 9 bases align to TRBD1. This CDR3 contains 11 residues. Looked up from germline, CDR1 is LGHDT and CDR2 is YNNKEL (reference sequence). Trimming at V came to 4 bases and at J to 16 bases, leaving 2 bases not matched to a gene. CDR3 in DNA: TGTGCCAGCAGCCTCGGGACAGGGCTCCACTTT. It encodes CASSLGTGLHF.

In DNA, the CDR3 is TGTGCCAGCAGCCACAAGACAGGGACATACAATGAGCAGTTCTTC. Translation gives CASSHKTGTYNEQFF. The rearrangement joins TRBV13 to TRBJ2-1; 7 bases align to TRBD1. Trimming at V came to 5 bases and at J to 4 bases, leaving 8 bases not matched to a gene. This CDR3 comprises 15 residues. Germline V gene data show CDR1 as PRHDT and CDR2 as FYEKMQ (reference sequence).

This chain connects TRBV7-2 to TRBJ2-7; 7 bases fit TRBD2. The germline V gene encodes CDR1 SGHTA and CDR2 FQGNSA. The CDR3 extends over 15 amino acids. V was pared by 3 bases and J by 1 base, with 6 bases of the junction left unmatched. As DNA, the CDR3 is TGTGCCAGCAGCTTGTGGCTAGCGGATTCCTACGAGCAGTACTTC. Residues: CASSLWLADSYEQYF.

Only one count was recorded for this clone. The J gene is TRBJ2-5, the V gene TRBV5-4; TRBD2 agrees at 8 bases. With 0 bases clipped from V and 1 base from J, the junction kept 5 bases outside the gene matches. The CDR3 has 16 residues. The germline CDR1 and CDR2 sequences are SGHNT and YYREEE (reference sequence). In DNA form, the CDR3 reads TGTGCCAGCAGCTTGGGCTCTAGCGGGTTCCAAGAGACCCAGTACTTC. This sequence encodes CASSLGSSGFQETQYF. The full variable domain, completed using reference TRBV5-4 and TRBJ2-5, is ETGVTQSPTHLIKTRGQQVTLRCSSQSGHNTVSWYQQALGQGPQFIFQYYREEENGRGNFPPRFSGLQFPNYSSELNVNALELDDSALYLCASSLGSSGFQETQYFGPGTRLLVL.

The chain couples TRBV27 to TRBJ1-4; maybe TRBD1 (6 bases). The V and J ends lost 6 bases and 6 bases respectively, with 11 bases between them. This CDR3 comprises 13 residues. CDR1 and CDR2 from the germline V gene are MNHEY and SMNVEV (reference sequence). CDR3 bases: TGTGCCAGCAGCAGGGGACGTCATGAAAAACTGTTTTTT. Amino acids: CASSRGRHEKLFF.

The gene calls are TRBV19 and TRBJ2-7; 10 bases agree with TRBD2. Losses at the gene ends were 9 bases for V and 1 base for J; bases not matched to a gene: 6. CDR1 is LNHDA and CDR2 is SQIVND in the germline V gene (reference sequence). The CDR3 is 14 residues long. The CDR3 spells CASAGSGRSYEQYF. The CDR3 DNA follows: TGTGCCAGCGCCGGTAGCGGGAGGTCCTACGAGCAGTACTTC. The full variable domain, completed using reference TRBV19 and TRBJ2-7, is DGGITQSPKYLFRKEGQNVTLSCEQNLNHDAMYWYRQDPGQGLRLIYYSQIVNDFQKGDIAEGYSVSREKKESFPLTVTSAQKNPTAFYLCASAGSGRSYEQYFGPGTRLTVT.

The chain joins TRBV5-1 to TRBJ1-1; 7 bases are a match to TRBD1. The V segment lost 1 base and the J segment 7 bases; nucleotides outside the gene matches: 7. CDR3 size: 14 residues. Germline CDR1 SGHRS, CDR2 YFSETQ. The CDR3 sequence is CASSLIQGTVEAFF. The CDR3 DNA sequence: TGCGCCAGCAGCTTGATTCAAGGGACAGTTGAAGCTTTCTTT.

The chain uses TRBV20-1 and TRBJ2-4, with D uncertain. This CDR3 is built from 11 residues. Trimming pared 5 bases from V and 8 bases from J, leaving 10 bases between. Looked up from germline, CDR1 is DFQATT and CDR2 is SNEGSKA (reference sequence). The CDR3 nucleotides read TGCAGTGCTGATGTCTCCGACATTCAGTACTTC. Its protein product is CSADVSDIQYF.

This chain links TRBV4-1 with TRBJ2-7; D unclear. The CDR3 contains 16 residues. Germline values: CDR1 MGHRA, CDR2 YSYEKL. Trimming pared 0 bases from V and 3 bases from J, leaving 15 bases between. CDR3: CASSQDWAPPLYEQYF. CDR3 DNA sequence: TGCGCCAGCAGCCAAGATTGGGCACCCCCCCTCTACGAGCAGTACTTC.

The chain employs TRBV11-3 and TRBJ1-3; D is uncertain. Between the trimmed V and J ends, which lost 5 bases and 4 bases, there was a span of 18 bases. Germline CDR1 and CDR2: SGHNT and YENEEA. This CDR3 is 16 amino acids long. In nucleotides, the CDR3 is TGTGCCAGCAGCCCGGATGACGCCGGGTCAGGAAACACCATATATTTT. This translates into CASSPDDAGSGNTIYF.

V and J are TRBV5-5 and TRBJ1-1; D uncertain. Germline values: CDR1 SGHKS, CDR2 YYEKEE (reference sequence). V was pared by 3 bases and J by 1 base, with 10 bases between. The CDR3 is made up of 14 amino acids. The CDR3 nucleotides are TGTGCCAGCAGCTCGTTACCCAGGAACACTGAAGCTTTCTTT. Its protein is CASSSLPRNTEAFF. Complete variable domain (other parts from reference TRBV5-5 and TRBJ1-1): DAGVTQSPTHLIKTRGQQVTLRCSPISGHKSVSWYQQVLGQGPQFIFQYYEKEERGRGNFPDRFSARQFPNYSSELNVNALLLGDSALYLCASSSLPRNTEAFFGQGTRLTVV.

The rearrangement uses TRBV9 and TRBJ2-2; D gene uncertain. The CDR3 extends over 15 amino acids. Germline V gene lookup returns CDR1 SGDLS and CDR2 YYNGEE. V was shortened by 0 bases and J by 7 bases, with 13 bases between the two germline ends. The CDR3 bases are TGTGCCAGCAGCGTAGAAATTGGGGTTCGCGGGGAGCTGTTTTTT. Its protein product is CASSVEIGVRGELFF. The whole variable domain, filled in from reference TRBV9 and TRBJ2-2, reads DSGVTQTPKHLITATGQRVTLRCSPRSGDLSVYWYQQSLDQGLQFLIQYYNGEERAKGNILERFSAQQFPDLHSELNLSSLELGDSALYFCASSVEIGVRGELFFGEGSRLTVL.

The chain has TRBV7-8 and TRBJ2-3; D remains ambiguous. The CDR3 consists of 14 residues. With 0 bases removed from V and 2 bases from J, the gap between germline ends came to 6 bases. Germline V gene lookup returns CDR1 SGHVS and CDR2 FQNEAQ. CDR3 DNA: TGTGCCAGCAGCTTAGCGCCTAACACAGATACGCAGTATTTT. Encoded protein: CASSLAPNTDTQYF.

V and J are TRBV27 and TRBJ1-1; 7 nucleotides agree with TRBD1. This CDR3 comprises 14 residues. Germline CDR1 is MNHEY and CDR2 is SMNVEV (reference sequence). V shed 5 bases and J 3 bases; nucleotides not matched to a gene: 6. The CDR3 DNA sequence: TGTGCCAGCAGTCCCGGGACAGTAGACACTGAAGCTTTCTTT. Amino acids: CASSPGTVDTEAFF.

The V and J genes are TRBV30 and TRBJ2-7; no clear D gene. CDR3 length: 13 amino acids. Trimming removed 2 bases from V and 4 bases from J, with 12 bases in between. Germline V CDR1 and CDR2: GTSNPN, SVGIG (reference sequence). The CDR3 region is CAWSLQASYEQYF. Here the CDR3 DNA reads TGTGCCTGGAGTCTCCAGGCGTCATACGAGCAGTACTTC.

The V and J genes are TRBV7-9 and TRBJ2-7; possibly TRBD2 for D (5 bases). This CDR3 region has 15 residues. Germline V gives CDR1 SEHNR, CDR2 FQNEAQ (reference sequence). V shed 0 bases and J shed 0 bases, with 9 bases lying between them. The chain's CDR3 is CASSLAGRDSYEQYF. DNA of the CDR3: TGTGCCAGCAGCTTAGCCGGACGGGACTCCTACGAGCAGTACTTC.

This chain joins TRBV5-1 and TRBJ2-1; 13 bases are a match to TRBD2. The J segment lost 5 bases and the V segment lost 2 bases, leaving 4 bases of the junction unmatched. The CDR3 length is 16 residues. CDR1 and CDR2 (germline): SGHRS, YFSETQ. This CDR3 is CASSFVGTSGNNEQFF. The DNA of the CDR3 is TGCGCCAGCAGCTTTGTCGGGACTAGCGGGAACAATGAGCAGTTCTTC.